The following is a T cell receptor (beta chain) sequence with its context. The entry originates in a study of cytomegalovirus exposure and HLA in healthy donors. The PCR contained 60 Vbeta and 13 Jbeta primers. Only in-frame clones appear in the TCRdb table, and some are missing; sequencing was by immunoSEQ multiplex PCR. The data hold roughly 200,000 clones, with about 77% observed a single time. This CDR3 is built from 14 residues. Trimming took 6 bases from V and 4 from J, leaving 13 bases between them. The V gene's germline CDR1 is MDHEN and CDR2 SYDVKM. Sequencing was done on a sample of PBMCs. The J gene is TRBJ1-5, the V gene TRBV28; D possibly corresponds to TRBD1 (6 bases). The sequence came from a woman in her thirties in good health and CMV-seropositive. In DNA, the CDR3 is TGTGCCAGCAGCTACAGGGCTTCGAATCAGCCCCAGCATTTT. It yields the protein CASSYRASNQPQHF.